Included here is one T cell receptor (beta chain) sequence, with context. This clone was detected once. Its antigen is currently not known. No quality values exist for individual bases; no much larger clone is one base distant. This sample stems from a study of blood T cell repertoires in COVID-19 (dated by TCRdb to 2019 to 2021). Study-wide context: The collaborator samples originated in the United States, Italy and Spain and spanned the acute and convalescent phases of COVID-19. Where available, HLA class I and class II types were obtained from metadata supplied by the sample provider rather than from assay-based typing. Samples came from the ongoing ImmuneRACE study (first 160 participants) plus 1,254 subjects from 6 global collaborators. The repertoires were released in a freely available public database intended as a resource for research on the immune response to SARS-CoV-2. The sample metadata nearly always contained a de-identified subject ID, COVID-19 status, age in years and sex. The prospective study material was composed of cDNA or gDNA derived from T cells, B-cell-depleted T cells, or PBMCs. Subjects who had been exposed to COVID-19, were actively infected with it, or had recovered from it provided the deeply sampled blood TCRbeta repertoires that made up the dataset. Paper-wide results and their limitations: The amount of clinical and demographic metadata varied by source and participant and was provided uncurated.

The immunoSEQ Assay, a bias-controlled multiplex PCR, was used to amplify TCRbeta CDR3 regions from genomic DNA. As for the original processing: Within the assay, amplification of reference gene primers was used to estimate how many nucleated cells each sample contained. To quantify the absolute abundance of each unique TCRbeta CDR3 rearrangement, sequence reads were collapsed and filtered. For each sample, productive Simpson clonality was calculated by taking the square root of Simpson's diversity index across productive rearrangements. The immuneACCESS repertoire file appears here via TCRdb, limited to in-frame rearrangements. These files lack a portion of the clones; in checked studies, under half of the deficit traces to unresolved V genes, and the cause of the others is not known. Clone size and V and J calls were adopted from that table, with D and trimming inferred from the DNA. This sample holds about 500,000 clones; roughly 90% were observed only once. About 0.7% of the sample is in the top ten clones.

V gives up 0 bases and J gives up 10 bases, and the segment between their germline ends measures 19 bases. According to the germline V gene, CDR1 reads MNHEY and CDR2 reads SVGAGI. The CDR3 has 16 amino acids, counting the end cysteine and phenylalanine. Of all the DNA, just the CDR3 is kept, 48 bases in frame from base 1. Participants in the prospective study were aged roughly 18 to 100 years, lived in about two dozen United States geographic areas, and enrolled through a virtual design. In the prospective study, participants were assigned to cohorts based on the clinical history participants reported in a screening survey and a study questionnaire. Recovered participants in ImmuneRACE Cohort 3 were defined by two consecutive negative NP/OP PCR tests, clearance by a healthcare professional, or resolution of symptoms. In the prospective study, mobile phlebotomists collected whole blood, serum and a nasopharyngeal or oropharyngeal swab from each participant. Participants in the prospective study had the option to provide additional blood draws and questionnaires over an approximately 2-month period. Before DNA extraction, blood samples from the prospective study were shipped at room temperature or frozen.

The origin of this receptor is a woman aged 18-29 years who had recovered from COVID-19. This sequence uses TRBV6-5 and TRBJ2-1, with TRBD2 as a weak D call on 5 bases. The material sequenced was PBMCs or T cells enriched from blood (not recorded which). CDR3 sequence: CASSYSSSSGYGEQFF. The sequenced DNA is TGTGCCAGCAGTTACTCGTCTTCAAGCGGCTATGGCGAGCAGTTCTTC.